Sequencing of this TCR beta chain was carried out in a study of vaccination effects on CD4 cells after COVID-19. At the level of the study: Participants were given two doses of BNT162b2 or mRNA-1273 vaccine.

Points from the study as a whole: Late post-vaccination, clones induced by infection and those induced by vaccine underwent marked clonal contraction.

Sequencing was performed with immunoSEQ multiplex PCR; in TCRdb, only in-frame clones are kept and a portion is missing. The repertoire includes more than 30,000 clones, around 79% of them detected once, and about 3% sits in the top ten. At the end of 9 to 11 days of culture, CD4+ T cells were isolated. Details on this clone: Its antigen is unknown.

Deletions cut 1 base from V and 0 bases from J, with 11 bases between. CDR3 length equals 16 residues. CDR1 is SGHRS and CDR2 is YFSETQ in the germline V gene. This clonotype was sampled from a human donor who received a COVID-19 vaccine. The source material was CD4+ T cells from PBMCs cultured without peptide, sampled before COVID-19 vaccination. The rearrangement uses TRBV5-1 and TRBJ2-1; D gene unclear. This chain's CDR3 is CASSLNGRNSYNEQFF. DNA of the CDR3: TGCGCCAGCAGCTTGAATGGACGGAACTCCTACAATGAGCAGTTCTTC. The variable domain in full, with the rest retrieved from reference TRBV5-1 and TRBJ2-1, is KAGVTQTPRYLIKTRGQQVTLSCSPISGHRSVSWYQQTPGQGLQFLFEYFSETQRNKGNFPGRFSGRQFSNSRSEMNVSTLELGDSALYLCASSLNGRNSYNEQFFGPGTRLTVL.